This T cell receptor (beta chain) emerged from a study of cytomegalovirus exposure and HLA in healthy donors. Study-wide findings and caveats: Overall, under 200 TCR beta chains were annotated as cytomegalovirus-associated. Most subjects' HLA-A and HLA-B alleles were reportedly predicted from TCR beta sequences.

Every donor was a healthy person donating bone marrow. In the case of this clone: As yet, its antigen is unknown.

Primers included in the PCR were 60 Vbeta and 13 Jbeta primers. Method: immunoSEQ multiplex PCR; TCRdb's copy keeps in-frame clones and lacks some. This table has approximately 190,000 clones, about 81% appearing once. The sequence derives from a woman aged 50 to 60 in good health and CMV-seropositive. Sequenced: PBMCs.

CDR3 DNA sequence: TGTGCCAGCAGCTGGGAGGATTATAGCAATCAGCCCCAGCATTTT. Amino acids: CASSWEDYSNQPQHF. The chain combines TRBV7-2 with TRBJ1-5, with no clear D. Germline V gives CDR1 SGHTA, CDR2 FQGNSA. This CDR3 is built from 15 residues. V was pared by 4 bases and J by 0 bases, with 10 bases between.